Listed here are 21 T cell receptor beta chains from one sample, sequenced in a study of T cell clonality in common variable immunodeficiency. Findings and caveats of the study: Fewer deletions and N-nucleotide insertions were reportedly seen in common variable immunodeficiency TCR beta sequences.

Their antigens are not known. TCRdb's table, derived via immunoSEQ multiplex PCR, lists solely in-frame clones and lacks some. The specimen has about 3,000 clones, none found just once. The sequenced sample consisted of peripheral blood mononuclear cells. These receptor sequences come from a human donor with common variable immunodeficiency.

This clone showed up just a few times. Read coverage stops 3 residues before the CDR3 terminus; the germline J gene supplies the remainder. The J gene is TRBJ2-1, the V gene TRBV18; possible D gene TRBD2, 5 bases. There are 13 residues in the CDR3. Germline CDR1 and CDR2: KGHSH and LQKENI. V was pared by 2 bases and J by 7 bases, with 9 bases between. CDR3 amino acids: CASSPRPGNEQFF. CDR3 bases read: TGTGCCAGCTCACCAAGGCCGGGGAATGAG.

In its sample, this clone was seen many times. Read data end 3 residues before the CDR3 end; the end is taken from the germline J gene. The V and J genes are TRBV7-1 and TRBJ2-1; 9 bases are shared with TRBD1. TRBV7-1 is filed as an ORF, its function uncertain. The CDR3 totals 21 residues. After removal of 3 bases from V and 2 bases from J, the junction contained 20 bases not matched to a gene. The CDR3 sequence: CASSSTGGTGIGDGPYNEQFF. The DNA read from the CDR3 is TGTGCCAGCAGCTCTACAGGGGGGACAGGGATAGGAGATGGTCCCTACAATGAG.

At least ten counts were recorded for this clone. CDR3 protein: CAWSVLTQGCEKLFF. CDR3 DNA, as far as it was read: TGTGCCTGGAGTGTACTAACCCAGGGGTGTGAAAAA. This chain links TRBV30 with TRBJ1-4, with D tentatively TRBD1 (6 bases). The read falls 3 residues short of the CDR3 end, and the missing part is taken from the germline J gene. The germline V gene encodes CDR1 GTSNPN and CDR2 SVGIG (reference sequence). The CDR3 is made up of 15 amino acids. V was pared by 0 bases and J by 7 bases, with 15 bases between. The full variable domain, rest sourced from reference TRBV30 and TRBJ1-4, is SQTIHQWPATLVQPVGSPLSLECTVEGTSNPNLYWYRQAAGRGLQLLFYSVGIGQISSEVPQNLSASRPQDRQFILSSKKLLLSDSGFYLCAWSVLTQGCEKLFFGSGTQLSVL.

The sample holds a few counts of this clone. The read halts 3 residues ahead of the CDR3 end, with the missing end drawn from the germline J gene. The chain uses TRBV7-9 and TRBJ2-3; 9 nucleotides agree with TRBD1. The length of the CDR3 is 13 residues. In germline, CDR1 is SEHNR, CDR2 FQNEAQ (reference sequence). The V gene end was trimmed by 6 bases and the J gene end by 6 bases; junction bases not matched to a gene: 4. The CDR3 bases that were read are TGTGCCAGCAGACAGGGGGCCCGTGATACG. Its protein is CASRQGARDT. The full CDR3 protein is CASRQGARDTQYF.

There are many counts of this clone. The read ends 3 residues early relative to the CDR3; the germline J gene fills the gap. The chain couples TRBV7-2 to TRBJ2-5; D gene uncertain. Germline lookup yields CDR1 SGHTA and CDR2 FQGNSA. CDR3 length: 11 amino acids. The CDR3 reads CASSLRSTQYF. CDR3 DNA (partial): TGTGCCAGCAGCTTACGGTCTACC.

This clone has just a few counts. From the germline J gene comes the end of the CDR3, since the read stops 3 residues before it. The chain couples TRBV30 to TRBJ2-5; no reliable D call. CDR1 is GTSNPN and CDR2 is SVGIG in the germline V gene (reference sequence). The CDR3 length is 14 residues. V was cut by 0 bases and J by 0 bases, with 8 bases left in between. CDR3 DNA, as far as it was read: TGTGCCTGGAGTGTACAGCCGTACCAAGAGACC. It encodes CAWSVQPYQET. The whole CDR3 protein is CAWSVQPYQETQYF.

A few counts support this clone. The read terminates 3 residues ahead of where the CDR3 ends, so the germline J gene completes it. This sequence joins TRBV2 and TRBJ2-2, with D perhaps assigned TRBD1 or TRBD2 (6 bases each). V dropped 7 bases and J dropped 1 base, with 19 bases sitting between them. The CDR3 has 17 amino acids. Looked up from germline, CDR1 is SNHLY and CDR2 is FYNNEI. The CDR3 here is CASIRRRGLENTGELFF. CDR3 DNA (partial): TGTGCCAGCATTCGCAGGAGGGGGTTAGAGAACACCGGGGAG.

This clone was seen a few times. CDR3 bases read: TGTGCCAGCAGCTTAGAAGGGACC. It specifies CASSLEGT. The entire CDR3 sequence reads CASSLEGTQYF. V gene TRBV7-9 combines with J gene TRBJ2-5; unclear D gene. With the read ending 3 residues before the CDR3 end, the germline J gene is used to fill in that end. The CDR3 extends over 11 amino acids. Germline V gene data show CDR1 as SEHNR and CDR2 as FQNEAQ (reference sequence). The ends were cut back, 1 base at V and 7 bases at J, with 4 bases in the middle.

As regards this clone: The sequenced fragment ends 3 residues before the CDR3 boundary, so the rest is inferred from the germline J gene. The chain has TRBV7-9 and TRBJ2-1, with TRBD1 identical over 10 bases. With V trimmed by 4 bases and J by 2 bases, 2 bases remained unmatched. Germline V gene sequence: CDR1 SEHNR, CDR2 FQNEAQ (reference sequence). The CDR3 is 15 residues long. Incomplete CDR3 DNA: TGTGCCAGCAGCTCCGGACAGGGGGCCTACAATGAG. Translating gives CASSSGQGAYNE. The CDR3 in its entirety is CASSSGQGAYNEQFF.

In regard to this clone: From the germline J gene comes the end of the CDR3, since the read stops 3 residues before it. V is TRBV19 and J is TRBJ2-1; D gene unclear. Trimming removed 4 bases from V and 5 bases from J, with 6 bases in between. The germline gives CDR1 LNHDA, CDR2 SQIVND (reference sequence). The CDR3 is 12 amino acids. The CDR3 DNA, read in part, is TGTGCCAGTAGTAAGGTAAACAATGAG. Protein sequence: CASSKVNNE. The CDR3 in full is CASSKVNNEQFF.

This clone appeared a few times. The read halts 3 residues ahead of the CDR3 end, with the missing end drawn from the germline J gene. J is TRBJ1-5 and V is TRBV18; 7 nucleotides align to TRBD1. Germline-derived CDR1 and CDR2 are KGHSH and LQKENI. V was pared by 2 bases and J by 5 bases, with 9 bases of the junction left unmatched. The CDR3 spans 16 residues. Incomplete CDR3 DNA: TGTGCCAGCTCACCAGGCACAGGGGCTCGCGATCAGCCC. This sequence encodes CASSPGTGARDQP. The whole CDR3 protein reads CASSPGTGARDQPQHF.

This clone was seen a few times. The CDR3 end falls 3 residues outside the read, so it is completed with the germline J gene. The rearrangement uses TRBV7-6 and TRBJ2-5, with 8 bases aligning to TRBD2. This CDR3 comprises 17 residues. CDR1 and CDR2 from the germline V gene are SGHVS and FNYEAQ. J was trimmed by 4 bases and V by 5 bases; bases with no gene match: 15. CDR3 loop: CASSPRLIGGAGETQYF. The covered CDR3 bases are TGTGCCAGCAGCCCCCGGCTTATCGGGGGGGCTGGAGAGACC.

About this clone itself: The read finishes 3 residues shy of the CDR3 end, and the germline J gene is used to complete it. The V call is TRBV19, the J call TRBJ1-1, with 7 bases that match TRBD1. The CDR3 is 14 residues long. V lost 5 bases, J lost 1 base, and 4 bases stayed unmatched. Germline V CDR1 and CDR2: LNHDA, SQIVND (reference sequence). CDR3 residues: CASSPWDRNTEAFF. The DNA read from the CDR3 is TGTGCCAGTAGTCCCTGGGACAGGAACACTGAA.

As regards this clone: The read ends 3 residues shy of where the CDR3 ends; the end is completed using the germline J gene. The J gene is TRBJ2-7, the V gene TRBV19, with 11 bases lining up with TRBD1. Germline trimming cut 4 bases from V and 4 bases from J; bases unmatched to any gene: 12. Germline V gives CDR1 LNHDA, CDR2 SQIVND (reference sequence). The CDR3 has 17 residues. The DNA read from the CDR3 is TGTGCCAGTAGTACCGATCGTTGGACAGGGGGCCGGTACGAG. Translated: CASSTDRWTGGRYE. From start to end, the CDR3 is CASSTDRWTGGRYEQYF.

This clone has at least ten counts. With the read ending 3 residues before the CDR3 end, the germline J gene is used to fill in that end. This chain connects TRBV10-3 to TRBJ2-7, with D perhaps TRBD1 (5 bases). There are 14 residues in the CDR3. Trimming took 3 bases from V and 0 from J, leaving 9 bases between them. Germline V CDR1 and CDR2: ENHRY, SYGVKD. The CDR3 bases that were read are TGTGCCATCAGTGACCCAGGGTTCTCCTACGAG. This encodes CAISDPGFSYE. The complete CDR3 reads CAISDPGFSYEQYF.

This clone has a handful of counts. The read ends 3 residues shy of where the CDR3 ends; the end is completed using the germline J gene. The V call is TRBV18, the J call TRBJ1-5; 7 positions match TRBD1. The trim removed 4 bases at V and 2 bases at J, leaving 14 bases unmatched. The germline V gene encodes CDR1 KGHSH and CDR2 LQKENI. The CDR3 runs 18 residues. The CDR3 bases that were read are TGTGCCAGCTCACTATGGACAGGAGGAAGTGGGGGCAATCAGCCC. As protein: CASSLWTGGSGGNQP. The full-length CDR3 reads as CASSLWTGGSGGNQPQHF.

This clone has only a few counts. Sequencing ends 3 residues short of the CDR3 end; the germline J gene provides the rest. The rearrangement joins TRBV18 to TRBJ1-5, with D unresolved. The CDR3 totals 13 residues. Trimming shortened V by 1 base and J by 5 bases, and 6 bases separated the two germline ends. Germline V gene data show CDR1 as KGHSH and CDR2 as LQKENI. CDR3 in amino acids: CASSPLVDQPQHF. The covered CDR3 bases are TGTGCCAGCTCACCACTTGTAGATCAGCCC.

In this sample, this clone turned up a few times. The CDR3 goes on 3 residues after the read ends, and that part is filled in from the germline J gene. The chain combines TRBV7-6 with TRBJ2-3; 11 nucleotides agree with TRBD2. After removal of 2 bases from V and 0 bases from J, the junction contained 4 bases not matched to a gene. Germline CDR1 is SGHVS and CDR2 is FNYEAQ. This CDR3 comprises 17 residues. Partial CDR3 DNA: TGTGCCAGCAGCTTACTAGCGGGGGGCACTAGCACAGATACG. It codes for CASSLLAGGTSTDT. The complete CDR3 protein is CASSLLAGGTSTDTQYF. Filled out from reference TRBV7-6 and TRBJ2-3, the complete variable domain reads GAGVSQSPRYKVTKRGQDVALRCDPISGHVSLYWYRQALGQGPEFLTYFNYEAQQDKSGLPNDRFSAERPEGSISTLTIQRTEQRDSAMYRCASSLLAGGTSTDTQYFGPGTRLTVL.

In the case of this clone: The sequenced fragment ends 3 residues before the CDR3 boundary, so the rest is inferred from the germline J gene. The chain employs TRBV19 and TRBJ2-3; D is perhaps TRBD2 (7 bases). CDR1 is LNHDA and CDR2 is SQIVND in the germline V gene (reference sequence). V lost 5 bases and J 7 bases, leaving 22 bases between the germline ends. The CDR3 is made up of 16 amino acids. The CDR3 DNA, read in part, is TGTGCCAGTAGTGAGGGAGTGGGGGGGCCTTCAAATACG. Encoded protein: CASSEGVGGPSNT. The whole CDR3 sequence reads CASSEGVGGPSNTQYF. Full variable domain (outside the CDR3, taken from reference TRBV19 and TRBJ2-3): DGGITQSPKYLFRKEGQNVTLSCEQNLNHDAMYWYRQDPGQGLRLIYYSQIVNDFQKGDIAEGYSVSREKKESFPLTVTSAQKNPTAFYLCASSEGVGGPSNTQYFGPGTRLTVL.

The covered CDR3 bases are TGTGCCAGCAGCCCCGGGCAGGGCAGGACTGGC. Translated: CASSPGQGRTG. The whole CDR3 reads CASSPGQGRTGYTF. The rearrangement uses TRBV7-9 and TRBJ1-2; the D gene is possibly TRBD1 (5 bases). With the read ending 3 residues before the CDR3 end, the germline J gene is used to fill in that end. The ends were cut back, 5 bases at V and 7 bases at J, with 17 bases in the middle. The CDR3 is 14 residues long. Germline V gives CDR1 SEHNR, CDR2 FQNEAQ (reference sequence).

A note on this clone: With the read ending 3 residues before the CDR3 end, the germline J gene is used to fill in that end. The rearrangement joins TRBV18 to TRBJ2-7; D unresolved. CDR3 size: 14 residues. Germline values: CDR1 KGHSH, CDR2 LQKENI. V lost 1 base, J lost 3 bases, and 10 bases lay in between. CDR3 DNA (partial): TGTGCCAGCTCACCACGGGCAGCCCTCTACGAG. It yields the protein CASSPRAALYE. The CDR3 reads in full as CASSPRAALYEQYF. Looking up the rest from reference TRBV18 and TRBJ2-7 gives the full variable domain: NAGVMQNPRHLVRRRGQEARLRCSPMKGHSHVYWYRQLPEEGLKFMVYLQKENIIDESGMPKERFSAEFPKEGPSILRIQQVVRGDSAAYFCASSPRAALYEQYFGPGTRLTVT.